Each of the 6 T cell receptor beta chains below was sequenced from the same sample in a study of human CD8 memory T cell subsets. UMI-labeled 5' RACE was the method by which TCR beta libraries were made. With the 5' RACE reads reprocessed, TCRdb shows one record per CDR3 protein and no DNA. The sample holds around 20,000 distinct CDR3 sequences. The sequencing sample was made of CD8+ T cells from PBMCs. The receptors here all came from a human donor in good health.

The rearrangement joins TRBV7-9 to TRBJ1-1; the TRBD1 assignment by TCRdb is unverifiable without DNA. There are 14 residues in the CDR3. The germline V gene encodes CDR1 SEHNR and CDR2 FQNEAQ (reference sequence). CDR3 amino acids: CASSFGDPNTEAFF.

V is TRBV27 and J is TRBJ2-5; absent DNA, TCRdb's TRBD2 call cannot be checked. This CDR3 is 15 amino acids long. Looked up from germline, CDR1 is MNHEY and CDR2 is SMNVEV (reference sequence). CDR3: CASRGLAGNQETQYF.

CDR3 amino acids: CASSLKEGVTDGYTF. This chain joins TRBV7-3 and TRBJ1-2. The CDR3 is 15 residues long. Germline V gives CDR1 SGHTA, CDR2 FQGTGA.

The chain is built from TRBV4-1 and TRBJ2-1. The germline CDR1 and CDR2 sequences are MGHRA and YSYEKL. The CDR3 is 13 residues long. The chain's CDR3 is CASSPQTPTKQFF.

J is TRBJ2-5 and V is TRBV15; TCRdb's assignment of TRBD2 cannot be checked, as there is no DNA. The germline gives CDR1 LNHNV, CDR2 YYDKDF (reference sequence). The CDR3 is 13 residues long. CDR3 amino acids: CATSLVTRETQYF.

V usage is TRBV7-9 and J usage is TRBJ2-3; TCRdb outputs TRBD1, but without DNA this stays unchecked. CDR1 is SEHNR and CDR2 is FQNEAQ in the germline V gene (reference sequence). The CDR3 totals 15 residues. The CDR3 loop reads CASSSSGERADTQYF.